Following are 16 T cell receptor beta chains from one sample sequenced in a study of cytotoxic CD8 clonotypes in ibrutinib-treated CLL. Here immunoSEQ multiplex PCR was the method, and the copy in TCRdb shows in-frame clones only, minus some. Here the sample spans over 120,000 clones, 79% being singletons. Sequenced here: PBMCs, sampled after 12 months of ibrutinib treatment. Receptors originate from a human donor with chronic lymphocytic leukemia.

This chain joins TRBV25-1 and TRBJ1-2; possibly TRBD1 for D (6 bases). Between the trimmed V and J ends, which lost 5 bases and 7 bases, there was a span of 17 bases. The CDR3 has 14 residues. Germline-derived CDR1 and CDR2 are MGHDK and SYGVNS. CDR3 sequence: CASSMGWGAFGYTF. CDR3 DNA: TGTGCCAGCAGTATGGGGTGGGGGGCATTTGGCTACACCTTC.

The count of this clone is one. The rearrangement uses TRBV6-1 and TRBJ2-5, with unresolved D. Trimming cost V 11 bases and J 5 bases, with 21 bases left between them. Germline-derived CDR1 and CDR2 are MNHNS and SASEGT. This CDR3 has 14 residues. As DNA, the CDR3 is TGTGCCGGGTCGGTAAGGGCTAACGTTGAGACCCAGTACTTC. Residues: CAGSVRANVETQYF.

The V call is TRBV7-3, the J call TRBJ2-1; D is possibly TRBD1 or TRBD2 (5 bases each). Germline V gene data show CDR1 as SGHTA and CDR2 as FQGTGA. V shed 5 bases and J shed 5 bases, with 16 bases lying between them. The CDR3 loop spans 15 amino acids. CDR3 residues: CASSEGPAGNNEQFF. In nucleotides, the CDR3 is TGTGCCAGCAGCGAGGGACCCGCCGGGAACAATGAGCAGTTCTTC.

In regard to this clone: Other DNA variants within this sample encode the same CDR3. V gene TRBV18 combines with J gene TRBJ2-7; D is possibly TRBD1 or TRBD2 (5 bases each). The CDR3 contains 15 residues. Germline CDR1 is KGHSH and CDR2 is LQKENI. V was clipped by 0 bases and J by 2 bases, with 11 bases between them. This CDR3 is CASSPPGTGPYEQYF. The DNA for the CDR3 is TGTGCCAGCTCACCACCGGGGACGGGCCCCTACGAGCAGTACTTC.

The chain recombines TRBV6-5 with TRBJ2-1, with TRBD2 matching 9 bases. The CDR3 contains 13 residues. Trimming cost V 7 bases and J 6 bases; bases outside gene matches: 4. Germline CDR1 reads MNHEY; CDR2 reads SVGAGI. The CDR3, as DNA: TGTGCCAGCAAGGTAGCGGGAGTCAATGAGCAGTTCTTC. Its protein is CASKVAGVNEQFF.

The J gene is TRBJ1-2, the V gene TRBV27; D gene ambiguous. The CDR3 extends over 13 amino acids. V lost 4 bases, J lost 2 bases, and 8 bases lay in between. Germline V CDR1 and CDR2: MNHEY, SMNVEV (reference sequence). This CDR3 reads CASSSQENYGYTF. CDR3 nucleotides: TGTGCCAGCAGTTCCCAGGAGAACTATGGCTACACCTTC.

As concerns this clone: The same CDR3 is also encoded by other DNA sequences in this sample. The chain is built from TRBV5-1 and TRBJ2-7; D remains unclear. Germline V gives CDR1 SGHRS, CDR2 YFSETQ. CDR3 length equals 14 residues. V was shortened by 0 bases and J by 1 base, with 8 bases between the two germline ends. This chain's CDR3 is CASSLEGGSYEQYF. CDR3 nucleotides: TGCGCCAGCAGCTTGGAGGGTGGTTCCTACGAGCAGTACTTC.

J is TRBJ1-2 and V is TRBV13, with D maybe TRBD1 (6 bases). V lost 0 bases and J 4 bases, leaving 12 bases between the germline ends. The CDR3 has 15 amino acids. Germline CDR1 and CDR2: PRHDT and FYEKMQ (reference sequence). DNA for the CDR3: TGTGCCAGCAGCTTAGGGTCAGGGGTGGCCTATGGCTACACCTTC. Protein sequence: CASSLGSGVAYGYTF.

The chain recombines TRBV27 with TRBJ2-2; D is undetermined. This CDR3 is built from 12 residues. The germline V gene encodes CDR1 MNHEY and CDR2 SMNVEV (reference sequence). Trimming removed 3 bases from V and 6 bases from J, with 5 bases in between. CDR3 nucleotides: TGTGCCAGCAGTTTCGGTTCCGGGGAGCTGTTTTTT. Protein: CASSFGSGELFF.

This clone was recorded a few times. The chain uses TRBV6-1 and TRBJ2-7; D remains unclear. V dropped 6 bases and J dropped 0 bases, with 12 bases sitting between them. CDR3 size: 14 residues. The germline CDR1 and CDR2 sequences are MNHNS and SASEGT. The CDR3 DNA reads TGTGCCAGCAGCCCGAACCTGAGCTCCTACGAGCAGTACTTC. It specifies CASSPNLSSYEQYF.

The V call is TRBV5-4, the J call TRBJ2-1; 12 positions agree with TRBD1. Germline CDR1 reads SGHNT; CDR2 reads YYREEE (reference sequence). The CDR3 contains 15 residues. The ends lost 10 bases at V and 8 bases at J; junction bases unmatched: 13. CDR3 sequence (DNA): TGTGCCCACACTTGGGGGACAGGGGGCTTGTATGAGCAGTTCTTC. Amino acid sequence: CAHTWGTGGLYEQFF.

The gene calls are TRBV7-9 and TRBJ1-1; D gene unclear. This CDR3 has 11 residues. V was cut by 6 bases and J by 6 bases, with 8 bases left in between. Germline V gene sequence: CDR1 SEHNR, CDR2 FQNEAQ (reference sequence). CDR3 amino acids: CASSERAEAFF. In DNA form, the CDR3 reads TGTGCCAGCAGTGAGAGGGCTGAAGCTTTCTTT.

The rearrangement links TRBV5-4 to TRBJ2-3; D is undetermined. The CDR3 is 11 amino acids. CDR1 and CDR2 from the germline V gene are SGHNT and YYREEE (reference sequence). Trimming shortened V by 2 bases and J by 6 bases, and 4 bases separated the two germline ends. DNA for the CDR3: TGTGCCAGCAGCTTCGTTGATACGCAGTATTTT. It translates to CASSFVDTQYF.

The chain has TRBV28 and TRBJ2-7, with 9 bases matching TRBD1. J gave up 4 bases and V 5 bases, and 12 bases lay outside the gene matches. The CDR3 totals 16 residues. The germline V gene encodes CDR1 MDHEN and CDR2 SYDVKM. CDR3 amino acids: CASSPFRDRALYEQYF. CDR3 nucleotides: TGTGCCAGCAGTCCCTTCCGGGACAGGGCTTTGTACGAGCAGTACTTC.

The chain links TRBV6-5 to TRBJ2-7, with D hard to call. The length of the CDR3 is 11 residues. Germline V CDR1 and CDR2: MNHEY, SVGAGI. V lost 4 bases and J 9 bases, leaving 10 bases between the germline ends. CDR3 region: CASSSTTGQYF. For the CDR3, the DNA is TGTGCCAGCAGTTCTACGACGGGGCAGTACTTC.

The chain's CDR3 is CASRRGSNEKLFF. CDR3 DNA: TGTGCCAGTAGGAGAGGGTCTAATGAAAAACTGTTTTTT. This rearrangement joins TRBV19 to TRBJ1-4; D not certain. The CDR3 covers 13 residues. In germline, CDR1 is LNHDA, CDR2 SQIVND (reference sequence). With 6 bases removed from V and 3 bases from J, the gap between germline ends came to 8 bases.